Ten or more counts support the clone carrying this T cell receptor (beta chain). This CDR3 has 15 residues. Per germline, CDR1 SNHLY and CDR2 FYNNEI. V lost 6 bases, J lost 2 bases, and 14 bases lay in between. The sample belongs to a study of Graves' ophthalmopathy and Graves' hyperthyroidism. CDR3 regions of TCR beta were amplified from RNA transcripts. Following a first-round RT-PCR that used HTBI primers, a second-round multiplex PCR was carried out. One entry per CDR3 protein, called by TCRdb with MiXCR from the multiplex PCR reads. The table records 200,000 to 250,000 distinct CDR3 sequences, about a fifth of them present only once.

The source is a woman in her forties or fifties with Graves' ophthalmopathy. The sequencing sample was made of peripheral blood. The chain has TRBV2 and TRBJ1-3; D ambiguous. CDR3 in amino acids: CASRGILATGNTIYF. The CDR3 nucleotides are TGTGCCAGCAGGGGGATCCTGGCCACTGGAAACACCATATATTTT.